The 29 T cell receptor beta chains reported below all come from one sample, sequenced in a study of cytomegalovirus exposure and HLA in healthy donors. Sequencing was performed with immunoSEQ multiplex PCR; in TCRdb, only in-frame clones are kept and a portion is missing. The table lists tens of thousands of clones, almost 97% of them singletons. What was sequenced was PBMCs. These receptors all stem from a man between 18 and 29 years old in good health and CMV-seropositive.

V gene TRBV7-9 combines with J gene TRBJ2-2, with D perhaps matching TRBD2 (6 bases). Per the germline V gene, CDR1 is SEHNR and CDR2 is FQNEAQ (reference sequence). V lost 2 bases and J lost 3, with 16 bases in between. There are 17 residues in the CDR3. CDR3 in amino acids: CASSLLGRRGDTGELFF. CDR3 sequence (DNA): TGTGCCAGCAGCTTACTAGGGAGGAGGGGAGACACCGGGGAGCTGTTTTTT.

This chain connects TRBV7-2 to TRBJ1-1; possibly TRBD1 for D (5 bases). Germline V CDR1 and CDR2: SGHTA, FQGNSA. The CDR3 length is 14 residues. With 5 bases removed from V and 6 bases from J, the gap between germline ends came to 16 bases. The CDR3 is CASSVSLTGPEAFF. The DNA for the CDR3 is TGTGCCAGCAGCGTTAGTCTAACAGGCCCTGAAGCTTTCTTT.

The chain carries TRBV7-9 and TRBJ2-1; D gene uncertain. CDR1 and CDR2 (germline): SEHNR, FQNEAQ (reference sequence). The ends were cut back, 5 bases at V and 5 bases at J, with 16 bases in the middle. CDR3 length: 15 amino acids. Here the CDR3 reads CASSDSEAKDNEQFF. The CDR3 DNA follows: TGTGCCAGCAGCGATTCAGAAGCGAAAGACAATGAGCAGTTCTTC. The full variable domain, completed using reference TRBV7-9 and TRBJ2-1, is DTGVSQNPRHKITKRGQNVTFRCDPISEHNRLYWYRQTLGQGPEFLTYFQNEAQLEKSRLLSDRFSAERPKGSFSTLEIQRTEQGDSAMYLCASSDSEAKDNEQFFGPGTRLTVL.

The chain is built from TRBV5-4 and TRBJ2-2; no firm D call. The V gene's germline CDR1 is SGHNT and CDR2 YYREEE (reference sequence). The V end lost 0 bases, the J end lost 5 bases, and 5 bases lay between the germline ends. The CDR3 covers 13 residues. The CDR3 reads CASSLASTGELFF. The CDR3 nucleotides are TGTGCCAGCAGCTTGGCTTCGACCGGGGAGCTGTTTTTT.

The V call is TRBV7-2, the J call TRBJ2-7; TRBD2 agrees at 9 bases. The CDR3 is 13 residues long. Germline V gives CDR1 SGHTA, CDR2 FQGNSA. V shed 5 bases and J 5 bases; nucleotides not matched to a gene: 4. The CDR3, as DNA: TGTGCCAGCAGCCGGGGACTAGCAAACGAGCAGTACTTC. Its translation: CASSRGLANEQYF.

This chain uses TRBV5-6 with TRBJ2-1; 8 bases are shared with TRBD1. The CDR3 loop spans 15 amino acids. The V and J ends lost 6 bases and 7 bases, in that order; junction bases with no gene match: 12. CDR1 and CDR2 from the germline V gene are SGHDT and YYEEEE. The CDR3 loop reads CASMVRQGAWNEQFF. The CDR3 region has the DNA TGTGCCAGCATGGTTCGGCAGGGGGCTTGGAATGAGCAGTTCTTC.

The genes are TRBV30 and TRBJ2-7; 12 bases fit TRBD1. The germline gives CDR1 GTSNPN, CDR2 SVGIG (reference sequence). The length of the CDR3 is 15 residues. V gave up 4 bases and J gave up 9 bases; unmatched junction bases: 13. CDR3 protein: CAWNPPGQGAGGQYF. The CDR3 DNA is TGTGCCTGGAACCCCCCGGGACAGGGGGCTGGAGGGCAGTACTTC.

V is TRBV7-3 and J is TRBJ2-1, with TRBD2 identical over 10 bases. The ends lost 5 bases at V and 7 bases at J; junction bases unmatched: 11. The CDR3 contains 16 residues. From germline, CDR1 is SGHTA and CDR2 FQGTGA. CDR3 sequence: CASSTGTSGIPNEQFF. CDR3 in DNA: TGTGCCAGCAGCACGGGAACTAGCGGGATACCGAATGAGCAGTTCTTC.

The CDR3 region is CAISEFAGLETQYF. DNA for the CDR3: TGTGCCATCAGTGAGTTTGCGGGGTTAGAGACCCAGTACTTC. V gene TRBV10-3 combines with J gene TRBJ2-5; the D gene is possibly TRBD2 (6 bases). CDR1 is ENHRY, CDR2 SYGVKD, per germline. Trimming removed 1 base from V and 4 bases from J, with 10 bases in between. The CDR3 runs 14 residues.

The V and J genes are TRBV10-3 and TRBJ2-1; D perhaps matches TRBD2 (6 bases). The CDR3 is 18 amino acids. Trimming left V 0 bases short and J 5 bases short, with 20 bases between. Germline V lookup: CDR1 ENHRY, CDR2 SYGVKD. The CDR3 nucleotides read TGTGCCATCAGTGAGTCACGGGGCGCGGGGAAAGGGAACAATGAGCAGTTCTTC. As protein: CAISESRGAGKGNNEQFF.

V is TRBV2 and J is TRBJ2-5; D remains ambiguous. V lost 5 bases, J lost 2 bases, and 9 bases lay in between. The CDR3 sequence is 13 residues long. CDR1 and CDR2 (germline): SNHLY, FYNNEI. CDR3 region: CASSTDWQETQYF. CDR3 coding DNA: TGTGCCAGCAGTACCGACTGGCAAGAGACCCAGTACTTC.

This clone showed up just once. The V and J genes are TRBV30 and TRBJ1-1; no clear D. Germline loops: CDR1 GTSNPN, CDR2 SVGIG (reference sequence). The CDR3 is 11 residues long. The V and J ends lost 3 bases and 5 bases respectively, with 7 bases between them. Here the CDR3 reads CAWSPGTEAFF. The CDR3 DNA reads TGTGCCTGGAGCCCCGGGACTGAAGCTTTCTTT.

The CDR3 DNA is TGCGCCAGCATCCCAGCGGGAAGAGAGACCCAGTACTTC. It codes for CASIPAGRETQYF. The rearrangement links TRBV5-1 to TRBJ2-5; 7 positions agree with TRBD2. CDR3 size: 13 residues. Germline lookup yields CDR1 SGHRS and CDR2 YFSETQ. With 6 bases clipped from V and 4 bases from J, the junction kept 6 bases outside the gene matches.

The chain employs TRBV10-3 and TRBJ1-5; 7 nucleotides align to TRBD1. The CDR3 loop spans 13 amino acids. Germline V lookup: CDR1 ENHRY, CDR2 SYGVKD. V trimming: 11 bases; J trimming: 7 bases; junction bases outside the gene matches: 11. The DNA of the CDR3 is TGTGCCTCAGACAGGGATATAGGACAGCCCCAGCATTTT. This codes for CASDRDIGQPQHF.

The V gene is TRBV27, the J gene TRBJ1-4; 7 positions match TRBD1. V was pared by 10 bases and J by 8 bases, with 13 bases of the junction left unmatched. The CDR3 spans 14 residues. The V gene's germline CDR1 is MNHEY and CDR2 SMNVEV (reference sequence). The DNA of the CDR3 is TGTGCCACCGGGCTAAACAGGGGTATGGAAAAACTGTTTTTT. It specifies CATGLNRGMEKLFF.

The rearrangement uses TRBV16 and TRBJ2-7, with 9 nucleotides matching TRBD1. The CDR3 loop spans 15 amino acids. V lost 6 bases and J lost 1; bases outside the gene matches: 7. Germline CDR1 reads KGHSY; CDR2 reads FQNENV. The CDR3 nucleotides are TGTGCCAGCAGACCAAGACAGGGGGAGTCCTACGAGCAGTACTTC. This translates into CASRPRQGESYEQYF. Together with reference TRBV16 and TRBJ2-7, the CDR3 gives the full variable domain: GEEVAQTPKHLVRGEGQKAKLYCAPIKGHSYVFWYQQVLKNEFKFLISFQNENVFDETGMPKERFSAKCLPNSPCSLEIQATKLEDSAVYFCASRPRQGESYEQYFGPGTRLTVT.

J is TRBJ2-7 and V is TRBV11-2; 10 bases are shared with TRBD2. V shed 0 bases and J 5 bases; nucleotides not matched to a gene: 4. Germline CDR1 reads SGHAT; CDR2 reads FQNNGV. The CDR3 consists of 15 residues. The CDR3 sequence: CASSLEAGGPNEQYF. CDR3 bases: TGTGCCAGCAGCTTAGAAGCGGGAGGGCCGAACGAGCAGTACTTC.

This clone came up once. The rearrangement links TRBV27 to TRBJ2-7; TRBD1 might be the D (5 bases). The CDR3 has 14 amino acids. The V end was cut by 0 bases, the J end by 6 bases, with 12 bases between. Germline loops: CDR1 MNHEY, CDR2 SMNVEV (reference sequence). CDR3 in DNA: TGTGCCAGCAGTTTATCCAGGGTCGGGTCCGAGCAGTACTTC. This translates into CASSLSRVGSEQYF.

A single count supports this clone. The same CDR3 can be traced to other DNA sequences in this sample. The rearrangement joins TRBV5-1 to TRBJ2-1, with D unresolved. This CDR3 spans 14 amino acids. Germline loops: CDR1 SGHRS, CDR2 YFSETQ. V lost 4 bases and J 0 bases, leaving 8 bases between the germline ends. CDR3 amino acids: CASSPYSSYNEQFF. CDR3 coding DNA: TGCGCCAGCAGCCCTTATAGCTCCTACAATGAGCAGTTCTTC.

The V call is TRBV15, the J call TRBJ2-6, with 12 bases matching TRBD2. The CDR3 loop spans 20 amino acids. CDR1 and CDR2 from the germline V gene are LNHNV and YYDKDF (reference sequence). Unmatched junction bases numbered 9, after V lost 1 base and J lost 2 bases. The CDR3 region is CATSRVVLAGGPAGANVLTF. The CDR3 nucleotides read TGTGCCACCAGCAGAGTGGTGCTAGCGGGAGGGCCCGCTGGGGCCAACGTCCTGACTTTC.

The chain links TRBV5-1 to TRBJ2-7, with D perhaps matching TRBD2 (5 bases). The CDR3 runs to 10 residues. CDR1 is SGHRS and CDR2 is YFSETQ in the germline V gene. V lost 4 bases, J lost 9 bases, and 8 bases lay in between. The DNA of the CDR3 is TGCGCCAGCAGCAGACTACTGCAGTACTTC. As protein: CASSRLLQYF.

This CDR3 reads CASSVEAGPLEQYF. Written as DNA, the CDR3 is TGTGCCAGCAGCGTAGAAGCGGGGCCTTTGGAGCAGTACTTC. V and J are TRBV9 and TRBJ2-7, with TRBD2 matching 7 bases. V lost 0 bases and J lost 7; bases outside the gene matches: 7. This CDR3 comprises 14 residues. Germline V CDR1 and CDR2: SGDLS, YYNGEE.

The chain recombines TRBV23-1 with TRBJ2-7; TRBD2 matches 7 bases. TRBV23-1 is identified as an open reading frame with a role that is uncertain. J gave up 4 bases and V 11 bases, and 14 bases lay outside the gene matches. This CDR3 comprises 14 residues. This CDR3 reads CAGGRGNVRYEQYF. The CDR3 DNA reads as TGCGCCGGGGGGAGGGGAAATGTGCGATACGAGCAGTACTTC.

The chain employs TRBV30 and TRBJ2-3; D might be TRBD2 (5 bases). CDR1 is GTSNPN and CDR2 is SVGIG in the germline V gene (reference sequence). The CDR3 is made up of 13 amino acids. Deletions cut 2 bases from V and 1 base from J, with 7 bases between. CDR3 nucleotide sequence: TGTGCCTGGAGTCTGAGGGGCACAGATACGCAGTATTTT. It encodes CAWSLRGTDTQYF.

The chain uses TRBV19 and TRBJ1-2; TRBD1 might be the D (6 bases). Trimming took 4 bases from V and 8 from J, leaving 17 bases between them. The CDR3 has 14 amino acids. Germline CDR1 reads LNHDA; CDR2 reads SQIVND (reference sequence). CDR3 in DNA: TGTGCCAGTAGTAAACCGACAGGAAACTTCGGCTACACCTTC. Amino acids: CASSKPTGNFGYTF.

The chain recombines TRBV5-1 with TRBJ2-7; a weak D match, TRBD1 (6 bases). This CDR3 contains 13 residues. V lost 4 bases and J 5 bases, leaving 13 bases between the germline ends. The V gene's germline CDR1 is SGHRS and CDR2 YFSETQ. DNA of the CDR3: TGCGCCAGCAGCAAATCCCGGGACAACGAGCAGTACTTC. Translated: CASSKSRDNEQYF.

The chain has TRBV5-1 and TRBJ2-3; 10 bases match TRBD1. CDR3 size: 14 residues. Per the germline V gene, CDR1 is SGHRS and CDR2 is YFSETQ. The V gene end was trimmed by 6 bases and the J gene end by 5 bases; junction bases not matched to a gene: 6. The CDR3 DNA reads as TGCGCCAGCAACACGGGACAGGGGATAGATACGCAGTATTTT. This gives the protein CASNTGQGIDTQYF.

The chain joins TRBV27 to TRBJ1-1; 7 positions agree with TRBD1. V was pared by 5 bases and J by 13 bases, with 19 bases of the junction left unmatched. The germline V gene has CDR1 MNHEY and CDR2 SMNVEV (reference sequence). This CDR3 spans 15 amino acids. CDR3 protein: CASSPHRGDSGPSFF. The CDR3 DNA is TGTGCCAGCAGTCCGCACCGCGGGGACAGCGGGCCGAGTTTCTTT.

The rearrangement joins TRBV5-1 to TRBJ2-1; 10 positions match TRBD2. Germline values: CDR1 SGHRS, CDR2 YFSETQ. J gave up 4 bases and V 4 bases, and 8 bases lay outside the gene matches. The length of the CDR3 is 16 residues. The CDR3 DNA follows: TGCGCCAGCAGCGCGGGACTAGCGAACCCTTACAATGAGCAGTTCTTC. Residues: CASSAGLANPYNEQFF.